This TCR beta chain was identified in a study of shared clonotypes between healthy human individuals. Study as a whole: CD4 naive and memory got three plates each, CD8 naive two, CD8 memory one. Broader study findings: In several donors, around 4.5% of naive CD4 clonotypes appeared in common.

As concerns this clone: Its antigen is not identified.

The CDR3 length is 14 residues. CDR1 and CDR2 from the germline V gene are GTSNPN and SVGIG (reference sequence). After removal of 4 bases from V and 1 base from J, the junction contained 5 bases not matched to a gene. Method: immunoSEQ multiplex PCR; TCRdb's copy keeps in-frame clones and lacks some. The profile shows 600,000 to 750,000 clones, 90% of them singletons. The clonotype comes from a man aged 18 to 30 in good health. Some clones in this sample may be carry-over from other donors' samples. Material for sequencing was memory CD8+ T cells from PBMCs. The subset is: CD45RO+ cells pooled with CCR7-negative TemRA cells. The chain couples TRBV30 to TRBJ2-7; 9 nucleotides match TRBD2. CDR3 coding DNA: TGTGCCTGGAATCTAGCGGGATCGTCCTACGAGCAGTACTTC. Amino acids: CAWNLAGSSYEQYF.